This entry features one T cell receptor (beta chain) sequence. Its antigen is as yet unknown. Trimming took off 4 bases at V and 9 bases at J, with 13 bases between the two ends. Germline V lookup: CDR1 MGHRA, CDR2 YSYEKL. The CDR3 spans 13 residues. This sample is drawn from a study of T cells in Graves' hyperthyroidism and ophthalmopathy. The overall study: Peripheral blood draws took place at initial diagnosis, ahead of any treatment.

The CDR3 regions of TCR beta were amplified from RNA transcripts. A set of HTBI primers served as the primers for a first-round RT-PCR of the TCR CDR3. In TCRdb, the multiplex PCR reads were re-called with MiXCR into one record per CDR3 protein. The sample consists of 480,000 or so distinct CDR3 sequences, 13% to 15% of them appearing once. Study conclusions and caveats: Appearing also in blood were most of the thyroid clonotypes expanded above 0.001.

Patients counted as stable if ophthalmopathy did not develop within 18 months. Investigators excluded patients with uncontrolled infection, other autoimmune disease, pregnancy or lactation. The chain joins TRBV4-1 to TRBJ1-5; D is perhaps TRBD1 (6 bases). The sequencing sample was made of blood. This sequence was found in a woman younger than 35 with Graves' hyperthyroidism. CDR3 protein: CASSPTGHWPQHF. Here the CDR3 DNA reads TGCGCCAGCAGCCCGACAGGCCATTGGCCCCAGCATTTT.